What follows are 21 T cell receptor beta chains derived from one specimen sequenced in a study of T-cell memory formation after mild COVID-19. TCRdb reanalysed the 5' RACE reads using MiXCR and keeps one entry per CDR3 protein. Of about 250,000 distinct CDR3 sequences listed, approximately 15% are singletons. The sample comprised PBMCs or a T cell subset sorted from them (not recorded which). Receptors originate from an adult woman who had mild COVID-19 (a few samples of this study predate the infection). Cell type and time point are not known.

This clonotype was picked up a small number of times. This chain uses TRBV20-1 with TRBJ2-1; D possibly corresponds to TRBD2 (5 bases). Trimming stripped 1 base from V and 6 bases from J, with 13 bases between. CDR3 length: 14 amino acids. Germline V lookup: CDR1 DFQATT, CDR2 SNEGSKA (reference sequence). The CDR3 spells CSARVPLAPNEQFF. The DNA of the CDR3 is TGCAGTGCTAGAGTCCCCCTAGCCCCCAATGAGCAGTTCTTC.

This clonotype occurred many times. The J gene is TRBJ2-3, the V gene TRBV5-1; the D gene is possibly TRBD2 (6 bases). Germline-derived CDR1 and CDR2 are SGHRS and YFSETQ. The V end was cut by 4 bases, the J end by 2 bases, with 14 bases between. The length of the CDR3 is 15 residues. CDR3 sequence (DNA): TGCGCCAGCAGCAGAATGGGACTTATCACAGATACGCAGTATTTT. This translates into CASSRMGLITDTQYF. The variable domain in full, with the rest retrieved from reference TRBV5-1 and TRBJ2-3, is KAGVTQTPRYLIKTRGQQVTLSCSPISGHRSVSWYQQTPGQGLQFLFEYFSETQRNKGNFPGRFSGRQFSNSRSEMNVSTLELGDSALYLCASSRMGLITDTQYFGPGTRLTVL.

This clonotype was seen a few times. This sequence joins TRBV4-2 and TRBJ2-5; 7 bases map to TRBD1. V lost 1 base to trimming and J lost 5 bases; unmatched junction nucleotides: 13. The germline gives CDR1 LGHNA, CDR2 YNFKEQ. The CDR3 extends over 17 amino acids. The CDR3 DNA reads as TGTGCCAGCAGCCAAGGAACCTCTCAGGGGGTCGGGGAGACCCAGTACTTC. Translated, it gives CASSQGTSQGVGETQYF.

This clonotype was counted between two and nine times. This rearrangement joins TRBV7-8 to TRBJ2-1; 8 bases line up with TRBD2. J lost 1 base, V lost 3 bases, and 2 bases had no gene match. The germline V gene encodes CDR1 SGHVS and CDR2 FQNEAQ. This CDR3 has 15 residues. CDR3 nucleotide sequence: TGTGCCAGCAGCTTCCGGGGGGGGTCCTACAATGAGCAGTTCTTC. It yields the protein CASSFRGGSYNEQFF.

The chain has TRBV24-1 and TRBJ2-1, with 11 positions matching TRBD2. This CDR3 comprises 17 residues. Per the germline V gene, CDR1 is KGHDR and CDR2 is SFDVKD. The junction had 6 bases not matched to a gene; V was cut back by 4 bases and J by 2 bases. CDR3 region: CATSDSSGRRPYNEQFF. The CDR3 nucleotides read TGTGCCACCAGTGACTCTAGCGGGAGGAGGCCCTACAATGAGCAGTTCTTC.

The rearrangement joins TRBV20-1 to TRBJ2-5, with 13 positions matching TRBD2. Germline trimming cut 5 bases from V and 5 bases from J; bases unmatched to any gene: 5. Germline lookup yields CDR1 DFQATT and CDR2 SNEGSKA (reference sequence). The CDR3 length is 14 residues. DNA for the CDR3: TGCAGTGCTTTTACTAGCGGGAGGGCGGAGACCCAGTACTTC. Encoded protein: CSAFTSGRAETQYF.

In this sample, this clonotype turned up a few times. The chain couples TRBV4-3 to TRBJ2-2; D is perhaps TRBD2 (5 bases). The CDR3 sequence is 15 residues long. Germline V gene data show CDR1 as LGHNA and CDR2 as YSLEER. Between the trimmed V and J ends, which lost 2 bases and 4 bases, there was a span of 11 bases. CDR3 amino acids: CASSQRGLGTGELFF. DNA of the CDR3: TGCGCCAGCAGCCAACGAGGGTTGGGCACCGGGGAGCTGTTTTTT.

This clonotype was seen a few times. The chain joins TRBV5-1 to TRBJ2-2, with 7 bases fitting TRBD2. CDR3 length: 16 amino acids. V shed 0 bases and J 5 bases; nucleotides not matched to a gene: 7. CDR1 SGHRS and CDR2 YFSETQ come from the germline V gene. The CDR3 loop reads CASSLEFGLGTGELFF. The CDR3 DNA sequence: TGCGCCAGCAGCTTGGAATTCGGACTAGGGACCGGGGAGCTGTTTTTT.

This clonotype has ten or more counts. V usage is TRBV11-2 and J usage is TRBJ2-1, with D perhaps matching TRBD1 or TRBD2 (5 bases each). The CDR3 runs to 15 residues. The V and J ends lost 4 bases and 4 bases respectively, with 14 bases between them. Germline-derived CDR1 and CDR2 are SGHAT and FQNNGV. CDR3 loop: CASSWGKGGYNEQFF. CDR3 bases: TGTGCCAGCAGCTGGGGGAAGGGTGGATACAATGAGCAGTTCTTC.

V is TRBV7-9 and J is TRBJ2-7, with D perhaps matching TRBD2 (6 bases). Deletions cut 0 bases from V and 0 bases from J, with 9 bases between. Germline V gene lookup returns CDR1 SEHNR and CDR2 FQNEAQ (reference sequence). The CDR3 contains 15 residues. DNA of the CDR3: TGTGCCAGCAGCTTAGCGGGACTTCACTCCTACGAGCAGTACTTC. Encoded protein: CASSLAGLHSYEQYF.

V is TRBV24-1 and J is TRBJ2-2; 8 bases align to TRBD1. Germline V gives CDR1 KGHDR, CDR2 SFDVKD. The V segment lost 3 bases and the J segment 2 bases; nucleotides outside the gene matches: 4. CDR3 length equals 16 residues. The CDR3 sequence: CATSDGDRINTGELFF. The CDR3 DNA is TGTGCCACCAGTGATGGGGACAGGATCAACACCGGGGAGCTGTTTTTT.

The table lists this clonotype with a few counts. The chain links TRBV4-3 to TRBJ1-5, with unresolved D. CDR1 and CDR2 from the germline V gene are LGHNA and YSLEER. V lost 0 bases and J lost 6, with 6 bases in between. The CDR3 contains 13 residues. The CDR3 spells CASSQEWGQPQHF. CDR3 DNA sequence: TGCGCCAGCAGCCAAGAATGGGGTCAGCCCCAGCATTTT.

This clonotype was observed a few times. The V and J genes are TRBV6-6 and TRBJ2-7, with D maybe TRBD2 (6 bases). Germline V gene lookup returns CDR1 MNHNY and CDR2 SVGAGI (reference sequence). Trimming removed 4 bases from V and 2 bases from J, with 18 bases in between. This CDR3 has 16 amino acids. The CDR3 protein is CASSFPTGTGTYEQYF. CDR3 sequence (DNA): TGTGCCAGCAGTTTTCCTACCGGGACTGGTACCTACGAGCAGTACTTC.

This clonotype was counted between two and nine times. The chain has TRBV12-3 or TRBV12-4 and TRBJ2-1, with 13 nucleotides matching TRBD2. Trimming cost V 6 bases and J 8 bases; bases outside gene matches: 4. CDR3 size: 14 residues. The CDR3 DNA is TGTGCCAGCAGAGGACTAGCGGGAGCGGATGAGCAGTTCTTC. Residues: CASRGLAGADEQFF.

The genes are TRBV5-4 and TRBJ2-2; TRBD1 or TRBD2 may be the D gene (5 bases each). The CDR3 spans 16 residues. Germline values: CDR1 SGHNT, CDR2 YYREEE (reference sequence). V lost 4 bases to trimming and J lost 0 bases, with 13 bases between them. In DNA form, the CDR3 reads TGTGCCAGCAGCCAGCGAGGGGCCCCGAACACCGGGGAGCTGTTTTTT. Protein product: CASSQRGAPNTGELFF.

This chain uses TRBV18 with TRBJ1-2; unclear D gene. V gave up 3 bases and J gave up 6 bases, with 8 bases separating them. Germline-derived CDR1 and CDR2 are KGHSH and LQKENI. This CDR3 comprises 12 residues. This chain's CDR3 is CASSPQMDGYTF. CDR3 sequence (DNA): TGTGCCAGCTCACCTCAAATGGATGGCTACACCTTC.

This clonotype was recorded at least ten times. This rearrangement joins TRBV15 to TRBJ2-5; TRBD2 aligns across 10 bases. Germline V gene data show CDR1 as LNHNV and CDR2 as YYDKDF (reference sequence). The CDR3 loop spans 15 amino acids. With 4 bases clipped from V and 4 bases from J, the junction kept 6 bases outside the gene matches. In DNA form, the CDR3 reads TGTGCCACCAGCAAAGCGGGAGGGCCGTTAGAGACCCAGTACTTC. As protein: CATSKAGGPLETQYF.

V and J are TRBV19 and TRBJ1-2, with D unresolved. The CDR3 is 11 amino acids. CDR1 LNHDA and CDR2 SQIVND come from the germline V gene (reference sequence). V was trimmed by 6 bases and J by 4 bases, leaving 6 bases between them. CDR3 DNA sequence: TGTGCCAGTAGCGGGCTCTATGGCTACACCTTC. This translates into CASSGLYGYTF.

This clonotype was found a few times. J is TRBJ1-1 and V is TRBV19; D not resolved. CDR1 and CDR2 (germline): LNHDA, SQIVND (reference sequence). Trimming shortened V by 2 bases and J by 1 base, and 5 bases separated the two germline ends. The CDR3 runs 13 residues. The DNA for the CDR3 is TGTGCCAGTAGTATACAGAGGAACACTGAAGCTTTCTTT. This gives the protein CASSIQRNTEAFF.

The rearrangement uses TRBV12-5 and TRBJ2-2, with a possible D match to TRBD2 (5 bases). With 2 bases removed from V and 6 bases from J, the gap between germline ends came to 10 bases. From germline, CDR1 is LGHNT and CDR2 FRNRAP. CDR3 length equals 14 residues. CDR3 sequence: CASGLTGLAGELFF. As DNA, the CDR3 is TGTGCTAGTGGTTTGACCGGACTCGCCGGGGAGCTGTTTTTT. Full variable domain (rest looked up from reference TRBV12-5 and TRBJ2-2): DARVTQTPRHKVTEMGQEVTMRCQPILGHNTVFWYRQTMMQGLELLAYFRNRAPLDDSGMPKDRFSAEMPDATLATLKIQPSEPRDSAVYFCASGLTGLAGELFFGEGSRLTVL.

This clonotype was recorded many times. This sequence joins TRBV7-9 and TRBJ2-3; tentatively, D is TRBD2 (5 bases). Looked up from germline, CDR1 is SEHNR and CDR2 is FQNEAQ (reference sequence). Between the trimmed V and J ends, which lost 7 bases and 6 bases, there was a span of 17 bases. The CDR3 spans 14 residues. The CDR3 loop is CASIEHTSRDTQYF. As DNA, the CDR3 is TGTGCCAGCATCGAACATACTAGTCGCGATACGCAGTATTTT.